Listed below are T cell receptor beta chains from one sample, sequenced in a study of sequential checkpoint blockade in melanoma. Repertoires were generated with immunoSEQ multiplex PCR, while TCRdb's copy carries only in-frame clones and drops some. Among thousands of clones listed, more than 75% were seen once. The sample here was CD8+ T cells sorted from blood (inferred from file names), taken from a patient given nivolumab and ipilimumab in sequence. The receptors were gathered from a human donor with melanoma. Each CDR3 is given with its conserved first and last residue. A D gene is named only where the DNA matches it firmly. Not all rows give a size; the values are once, few, many and, for expanded clones, a class.

D gene	V gene	clone size	J gene	CDR3 protein	CDR3 DNA
-	TRBV27	few	TRBJ1-2	CAIIVGRAFSNYGYTF	TGTGCCATTATAGTGGGGAGGGCTTTTTCTAACTATGGCTACACCTTC
TRBD1	TRBV27	-	TRBJ2-7	CASSLGPGGFYEQYF	TGTGCCAGCAGTTTAGGCCCAGGGGGCTTTTACGAGCAGTACTTC
TRBD1	TRBV6-5	-	TRBJ1-2	CASSYAGGYGYTF	TGTGCCAGCAGTTACGCAGGGGGCTATGGCTACACCTTC
-	TRBV10-3	-	TRBJ1-1	CAISDGWNTEAFF	TGTGCCATCAGTGATGGCTGGAACACTGAAGCTTTCTTT
TRBD2	TRBV4-2	-	TRBJ2-7	CASSQDGRPSSYEQYF	TGTGCCAGCAGCCAAGACGGGAGGCCCTCCTCCTACGAGCAGTACTTC
-	TRBV4-1	-	TRBJ1-1	CASSQDRGGNTEAFF	TGCGCCAGCAGCCAAGATAGGGGGGGCAACACTGAAGCTTTCTTT
TRBD1	TRBV9	-	TRBJ1-1	CASSVWGTGAGTEAFF	TGTGCCAGCAGCGTATGGGGGACAGGGGCTGGGACTGAAGCTTTCTTT
-	TRBV7-9	-	TRBJ1-2	CATPLTANYGYTF	TGTGCCACCCCGTTGACAGCTAACTATGGCTACACCTTC
-	TRBV29-1	-	TRBJ2-7	CSVERGLPPYEQYF	TGCAGCGTTGAACGAGGTCTACCCCCTTACGAGCAGTACTTC
-	TRBV19	-	TRBJ1-1	CASGQRNTEAFF	TGTGCCAGTGGACAGCGGAACACTGAAGCTTTCTTT
-	TRBV29-1	-	TRBJ1-1	CSVERPDRPGTEAFF	TGCAGCGTTGAACGACCTGACAGGCCGGGTACTGAAGCTTTCTTT
-	TRBV6-5	once	TRBJ1-1	CASSPDTRRYTEAFF	TGTGCCAGCAGTCCCGACACGCGCAGGTACACTGAAGCTTTCTTT
TRBD1	TRBV2	-	TRBJ1-5	CASSERQGAYQPQHF	TGTGCCAGCAGTGAAAGACAGGGGGCATATCAGCCCCAGCATTTT
TRBD1	TRBV28	few	TRBJ1-2	CASRPTGGFGGYTF	TGTGCCAGCAGACCCACAGGGGGGTTTGGTGGCTACACCTTC
-	TRBV7-3	few	TRBJ2-2	CASSYSTTGELFF	TGTGCCAGCAGCTATTCCACCACCGGGGAGCTGTTTTTT
-	TRBV30	-	TRBJ2-7	CAWRLAGRIYEQYF	TGTGCCTGGAGATTAGCAGGGAGGATCTACGAGCAGTACTTC
TRBD1	TRBV9	-	TRBJ2-7	CASSFGTGSGEQYF	TGTGCCAGCAGCTTCGGGACAGGGTCGGGCGAGCAGTACTTC
-	TRBV7-3	-	TRBJ2-3	CASSAGGSSTDTQYF	TGTGCCAGCAGCGCTGGGGGGAGTAGCACAGATACGCAGTATTTT
-	TRBV6-6	-	TRBJ2-1	CASSWAWNTEQFF	TGTGCCAGCAGTTGGGCTTGGAACACTGAGCAGTTCTTC
TRBD1	TRBV28	-	TRBJ2-7	CASSLLRDRGEQYF	TGTGCCAGCAGTTTATTAAGGGACAGGGGAGAGCAGTACTTC
TRBD1	TRBV5-1	-	TRBJ2-7	CASSWDRVNEQYF	TGCGCCAGCAGCTGGGACAGGGTAAACGAGCAGTACTTC
-	TRBV15	-	TRBJ1-5	CATSTDRSSNQPQHF	TGTGCCACCAGCACAGACAGGTCAAGCAATCAGCCCCAGCATTTT
-	TRBV4-1	-	TRBJ2-7	CASSQEVRPLYEQYF	TGCGCCAGCAGCCAAGAGGTGAGGCCCCTCTACGAGCAGTACTTC
TRBD1	TRBV7-9	-	TRBJ2-7	CASSLGSRGPEAVSYEQYF	TGTGCCAGCAGCTTAGGTAGCAGGGGGCCCGAGGCGGTCTCCTACGAGCAGTACTTC
-	TRBV4-1	-	TRBJ1-2	CASSQVWEGGYTF	TGCGCCAGCAGCCAAGTCTGGGAGGGTGGCTACACCTTC
TRBD1	TRBV5-6	once	TRBJ2-7	CASSLTAGQGAATYEQYF	TGTGCCAGCAGCTTGACGGCGGGACAGGGGGCCGCGACCTACGAGCAGTACTTC
-	TRBV4-1	-	TRBJ1-1	CASSQTGKRTEAFF	TGCGCCAGCAGCCAAACAGGGAAAAGGACTGAAGCTTTCTTT
TRBD2	TRBV4-2	-	TRBJ2-7	CASSYSPSGIYEQYF	TGTGCCAGCAGCTACAGTCCTAGCGGGATCTACGAGCAGTACTTC
TRBD2	TRBV7-9	-	TRBJ2-1	CASSLQGLYNEQFF	TGTGCCAGCAGCTTACAGGGACTATACAATGAGCAGTTCTTC
-	TRBV4-3	-	TRBJ2-1	CASSPASGSAYEQFF	TGCGCCAGCAGCCCCGCGAGCGGGTCGGCGTATGAGCAGTTCTTC
-	TRBV5-4	-	TRBJ1-1	CASSFDINGGTEAFF	TGTGCCAGCAGCTTCGACATCAACGGGGGCACTGAAGCTTTCTTT
-	TRBV19	-	TRBJ1-5	CASSMGQGNQPQHF	TGTGCCAGTAGTATGGGGCAGGGGAATCAGCCCCAGCATTTT
TRBD2	TRBV7-8	-	TRBJ2-7	CASSSGTSVLSYEQYF	TGTGCCAGCAGCTCGGGGACTAGCGTACTCTCCTACGAGCAGTACTTC
-	TRBV4-1	-	TRBJ1-1	CASSQEGGAGMNTEAFF	TGCGCCAGCAGCCAAGAGGGGGGGGCAGGGATGAACACTGAAGCTTTCTTT
TRBD1	TRBV19	-	TRBJ1-1	CASSISGGSEAFF	TGTGCCAGTAGTATCTCAGGGGGCAGTGAAGCTTTCTTT
TRBD1	TRBV30	-	TRBJ1-1	CAWSRYRGQNTEAFF	TGTGCCTGGAGTAGGTACAGGGGGCAAAACACTGAAGCTTTCTTT
-	TRBV9	-	TRBJ1-5	CASSVTGDSNQPQHF	TGTGCCAGCAGCGTTACCGGAGATAGCAATCAGCCCCAGCATTTT
-	TRBV30	large	TRBJ2-7	CAWRGSGVGEQYF	TGTGCCTGGAGAGGTTCCGGAGTCGGGGAGCAGTACTTC